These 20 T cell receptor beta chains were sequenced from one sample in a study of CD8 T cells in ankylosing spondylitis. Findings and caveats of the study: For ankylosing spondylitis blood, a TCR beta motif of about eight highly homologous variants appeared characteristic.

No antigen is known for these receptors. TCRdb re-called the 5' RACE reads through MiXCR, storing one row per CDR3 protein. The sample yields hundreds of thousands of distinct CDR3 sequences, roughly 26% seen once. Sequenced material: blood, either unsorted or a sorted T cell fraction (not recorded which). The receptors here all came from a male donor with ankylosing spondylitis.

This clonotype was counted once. The CDR3 sequence: CASSSDRTGAYQPQHF. In DNA, the CDR3 is TGTGCCAGCAGTTCCGATAGGACAGGGGCTTATCAGCCCCAGCATTTT. This chain connects TRBV5-8 to TRBJ1-5, with 9 bases identical to TRBD1. CDR1 and CDR2 from the germline V gene are SGHTS and YDEGEE. The J segment lost 5 bases and the V segment lost 5 bases, leaving 11 bases of the junction unmatched. CDR3 length: 16 amino acids.

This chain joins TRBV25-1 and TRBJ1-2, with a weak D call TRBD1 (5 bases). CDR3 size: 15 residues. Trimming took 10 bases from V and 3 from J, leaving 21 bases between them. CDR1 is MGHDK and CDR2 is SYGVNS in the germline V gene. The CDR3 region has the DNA TGTGCCACCGCGGTGATGGGGACCCGGGACTATGGCTACACCTTC. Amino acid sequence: CATAVMGTRDYGYTF.

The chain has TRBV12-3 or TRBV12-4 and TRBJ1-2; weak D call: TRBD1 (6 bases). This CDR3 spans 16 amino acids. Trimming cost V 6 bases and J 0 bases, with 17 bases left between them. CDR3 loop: CASSLAGTTSNYGYTF. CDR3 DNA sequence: TGTGCCAGCAGCCTCGCCGGGACAACCTCTAACTATGGCTACACCTTC.

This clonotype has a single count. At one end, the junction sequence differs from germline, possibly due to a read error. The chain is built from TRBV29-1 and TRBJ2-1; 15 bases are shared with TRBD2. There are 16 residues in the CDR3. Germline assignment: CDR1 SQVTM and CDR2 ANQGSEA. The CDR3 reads CSDEPGLAGGYNEQFF. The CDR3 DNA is TGCAGCGATGAACCCGGACTAGCGGGAGGGTACAATGAGCAGTTCTTC.

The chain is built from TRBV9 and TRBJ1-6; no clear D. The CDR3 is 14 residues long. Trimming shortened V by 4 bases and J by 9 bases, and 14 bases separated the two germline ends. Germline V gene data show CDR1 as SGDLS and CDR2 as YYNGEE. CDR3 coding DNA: TGTGCCAGCAGCTCGGGCTTAGCGGCTTCACCCCTCCACTTT. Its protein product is CASSSGLAASPLHF.

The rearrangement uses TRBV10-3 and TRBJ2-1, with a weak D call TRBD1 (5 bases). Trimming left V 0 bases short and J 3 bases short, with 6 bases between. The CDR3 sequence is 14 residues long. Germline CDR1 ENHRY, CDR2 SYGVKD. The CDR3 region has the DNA TGTGCCATCAGTGAGTCCCAGGGCTACAATGAGCAGTTCTTC. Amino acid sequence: CAISESQGYNEQFF.

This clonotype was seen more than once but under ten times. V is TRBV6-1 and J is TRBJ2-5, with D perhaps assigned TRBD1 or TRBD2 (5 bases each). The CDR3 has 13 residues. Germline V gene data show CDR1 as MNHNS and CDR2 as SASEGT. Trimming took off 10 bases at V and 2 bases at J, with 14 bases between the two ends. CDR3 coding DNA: TGTGCCATCTCGGGACCACGACAAGAGACCCAGTACTTC. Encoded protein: CAISGPRQETQYF.

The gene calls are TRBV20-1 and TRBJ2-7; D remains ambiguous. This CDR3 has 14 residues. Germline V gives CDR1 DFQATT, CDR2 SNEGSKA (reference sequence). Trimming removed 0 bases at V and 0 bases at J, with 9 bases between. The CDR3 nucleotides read TGCAGTGCTAGAGATAGGCGGACCTCCTACGAGCAGTACTTC. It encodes CSARDRRTSYEQYF.

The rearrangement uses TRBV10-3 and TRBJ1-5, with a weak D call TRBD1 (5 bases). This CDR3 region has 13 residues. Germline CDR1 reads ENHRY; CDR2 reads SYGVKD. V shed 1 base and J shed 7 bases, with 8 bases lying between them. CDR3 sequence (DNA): TGTGCCATCAGTGAGTTGACAGCCCAGCCCCAGCATTTT. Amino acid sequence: CAISELTAQPQHF.

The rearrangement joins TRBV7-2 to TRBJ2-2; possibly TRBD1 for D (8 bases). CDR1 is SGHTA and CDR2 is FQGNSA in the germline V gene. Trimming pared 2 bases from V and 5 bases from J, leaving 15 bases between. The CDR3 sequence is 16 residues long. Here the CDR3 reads CASSLRTGRDTGELFF. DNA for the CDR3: TGTGCCAGCAGCTTAAGGACAGGGAGGGATACCGGGGAGCTGTTTTTT.

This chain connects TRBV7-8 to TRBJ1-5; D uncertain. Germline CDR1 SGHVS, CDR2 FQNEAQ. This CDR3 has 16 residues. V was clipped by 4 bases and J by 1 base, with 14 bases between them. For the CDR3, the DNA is TGTGCCAGCAGCTCCAGTGGGGTCGGGAGCAATCAGCCCCAGCATTTT. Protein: CASSSSGVGSNQPQHF.

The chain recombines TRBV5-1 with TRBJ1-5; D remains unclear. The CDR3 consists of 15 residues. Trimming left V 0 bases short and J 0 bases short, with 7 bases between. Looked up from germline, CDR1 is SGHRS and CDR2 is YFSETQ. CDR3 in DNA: TGCGCCAGCAGCTTGGGGGGAGATAGCAATCAGCCCCAGCATTTT. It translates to CASSLGGDSNQPQHF.

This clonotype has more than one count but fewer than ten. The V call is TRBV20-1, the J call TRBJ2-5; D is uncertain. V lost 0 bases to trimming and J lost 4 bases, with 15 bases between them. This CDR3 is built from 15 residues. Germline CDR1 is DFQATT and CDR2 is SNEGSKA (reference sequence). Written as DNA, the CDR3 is TGCAGTGCTAGAGATCATGGCGGATTGGGAGAGACCCAGTACTTC. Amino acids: CSARDHGGLGETQYF.

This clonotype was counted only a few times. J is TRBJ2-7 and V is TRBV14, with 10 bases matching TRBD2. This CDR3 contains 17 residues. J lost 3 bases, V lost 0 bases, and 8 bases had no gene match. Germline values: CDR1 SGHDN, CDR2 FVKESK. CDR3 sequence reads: CASSQDVAGGRLYEQYF. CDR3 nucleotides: TGTGCCAGCAGCCAAGATGTAGCGGGAGGTCGTCTCTACGAGCAGTACTTC.

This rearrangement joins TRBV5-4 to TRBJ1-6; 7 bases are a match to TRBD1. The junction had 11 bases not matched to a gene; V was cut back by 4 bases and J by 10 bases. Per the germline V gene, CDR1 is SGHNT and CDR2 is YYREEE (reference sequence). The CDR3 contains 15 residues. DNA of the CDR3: TGTGCCAGCAGCGACGAACCCGGGACAGTGTCACCCCTCCACTTT. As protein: CASSDEPGTVSPLHF.

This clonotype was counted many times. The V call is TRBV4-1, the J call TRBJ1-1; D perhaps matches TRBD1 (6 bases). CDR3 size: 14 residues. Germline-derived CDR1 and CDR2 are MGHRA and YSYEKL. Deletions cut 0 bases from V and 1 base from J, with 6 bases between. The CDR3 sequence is CASSQDRGNTEAFF. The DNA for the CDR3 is TGCGCCAGCAGCCAAGACAGGGGGAACACTGAAGCTTTCTTT.

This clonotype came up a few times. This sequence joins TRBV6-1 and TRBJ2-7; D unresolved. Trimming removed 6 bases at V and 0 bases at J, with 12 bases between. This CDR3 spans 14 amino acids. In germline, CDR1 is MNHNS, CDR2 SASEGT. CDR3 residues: CASRRTQASYEQYF. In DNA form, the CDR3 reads TGTGCCAGCAGACGGACGCAAGCCTCCTACGAGCAGTACTTC.

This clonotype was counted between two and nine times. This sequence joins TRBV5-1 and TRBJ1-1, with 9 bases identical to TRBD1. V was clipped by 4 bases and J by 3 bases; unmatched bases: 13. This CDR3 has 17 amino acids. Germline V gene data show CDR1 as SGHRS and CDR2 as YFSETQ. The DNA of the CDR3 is TGCGCCAGCAGCCCCGACAGGGGGAAGGCCAGGGACACTGAAGCTTTCTTT. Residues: CASSPDRGKARDTEAFF.

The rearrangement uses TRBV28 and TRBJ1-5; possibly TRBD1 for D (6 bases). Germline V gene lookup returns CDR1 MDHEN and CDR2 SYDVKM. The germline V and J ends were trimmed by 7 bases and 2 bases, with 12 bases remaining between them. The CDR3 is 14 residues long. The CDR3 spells CASTWRTGNQPQHF. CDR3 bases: TGTGCCAGCACCTGGAGGACAGGCAATCAGCCCCAGCATTTT.

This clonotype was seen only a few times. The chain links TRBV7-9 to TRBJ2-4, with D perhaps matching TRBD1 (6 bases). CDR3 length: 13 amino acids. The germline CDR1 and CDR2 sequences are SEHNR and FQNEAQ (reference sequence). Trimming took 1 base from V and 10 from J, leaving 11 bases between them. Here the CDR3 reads CASSLEQGIIQYF. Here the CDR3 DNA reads TGTGCCAGCAGCTTAGAACAGGGAATTATTCAGTACTTC. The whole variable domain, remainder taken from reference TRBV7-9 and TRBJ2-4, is DTGVSQNPRHKITKRGQNVTFRCDPISEHNRLYWYRQTLGQGPEFLTYFQNEAQLEKSRLLSDRFSAERPKGSFSTLEIQRTEQGDSAMYLCASSLEQGIIQYFGAGTRLSVL.